These T cell receptor beta chains were read from a single sample in a study of T cells in Graves' hyperthyroidism and ophthalmopathy. TCRdb re-derived calls from the multiplex PCR reads in MiXCR, one entry per CDR3 protein. The table lists about 760,000 distinct CDR3 sequences, around 40% of them singletons. Sequencing input: blood. These receptors were obtained from a woman aged 40 to 55 with Graves' hyperthyroidism. Each CDR3 is given with its conserved first and last residue. The D gene is left open where the match is weak. A row's size may be missing; if present it is once, few, many or a size class.

length: 19; D: NA; J: TRBJ1-4; V: TRBV5-5; size: once; DNA: TGTGCCAGCAGCCGTGCTTCCGTCCTCGGACAGCCAACTAATGAAAAACTGTTTTTT; CDR3: CASSRASVLGQPTNEKLFF
length: 17; D: TRBD1; J: TRBJ1-2; V: TRBV19; size: many; DNA: TGTGCCAGTAGTATGTACGACAGGGGGAACATCGACTATGGCTACACCTTC; CDR3: CASSMYDRGNIDYGYTF
length: 15; D: NA; J: TRBJ1-6; V: TRBV7-2; size: NA; DNA: TGTGCCAGCAGTTTCTCACAGGGCAGGGACTCACCCCTCCACTTT; CDR3: CASSFSQGRDSPLHF
length: 15; D: NA; J: TRBJ2-7; V: TRBV2; size: few; DNA: TGTGCCAGCAGTGATCGGGGGTGCCCCAACTACGAGCAGTACTTC; CDR3: CASSDRGCPNYEQYF
length: 15; D: TRBD2; J: TRBJ2-7; V: TRBV20-1; size: NA; DNA: TGCAGTGCTACCGGACTAGCGGGGGGCCCCTGGGAGCAGTACTTC; CDR3: CSATGLAGGPWEQYF
length: 16; D: TRBD1; J: TRBJ1-5; V: TRBV5-6; size: NA; DNA: TGTGCCAGCAGTTGGGGGACGACAGGGCCTGATCAGCCCCAGCATTTT; CDR3: CASSWGTTGPDQPQHF
length: 13; D: NA; J: TRBJ1-4; V: TRBV29-1; size: NA; DNA: TGCAGCGTGGGGGCACCCCAGGGGGAAAAACTGTTTTTT; CDR3: CSVGAPQGEKLFF
length: 15; D: NA; J: TRBJ2-1; V: TRBV5-1; size: once; DNA: TGCGCCAGCAGCCAAGACCTTAGGTCCTACAATGAGCAGTTCTTC; CDR3: CASSQDLRSYNEQFF
length: 14; D: TRBD1; J: TRBJ1-5; V: TRBV5-6; size: NA; DNA: TGTGCCAGCAGTAGAGACAGGGACAATCAGCCCCAGCATTTT; CDR3: CASSRDRDNQPQHF
length: 18; D: TRBD1; J: TRBJ2-5; V: TRBV25-1; size: NA; DNA: TGTGCCAGCAGTGAACGAGGGGGCCCCGGGACAGGGCAAGAGACCCAGTACTTC; CDR3: CASSERGGPGTGQETQYF
length: 15; D: TRBD1; J: TRBJ1-6; V: TRBV7-2; size: NA; DNA: TGTGCCAGCAGCCCTTCGGGACAGGCGAATTCACCCCTCCACTTT; CDR3: CASSPSGQANSPLHF
length: 15; D: TRBD1; J: TRBJ1-4; V: TRBV4-3; size: few; DNA: TGCGCCAGCAGCCAACCTCGACAGGGGTTAGGAAAACTGTTTTTT; CDR3: CASSQPRQGLGKLFF